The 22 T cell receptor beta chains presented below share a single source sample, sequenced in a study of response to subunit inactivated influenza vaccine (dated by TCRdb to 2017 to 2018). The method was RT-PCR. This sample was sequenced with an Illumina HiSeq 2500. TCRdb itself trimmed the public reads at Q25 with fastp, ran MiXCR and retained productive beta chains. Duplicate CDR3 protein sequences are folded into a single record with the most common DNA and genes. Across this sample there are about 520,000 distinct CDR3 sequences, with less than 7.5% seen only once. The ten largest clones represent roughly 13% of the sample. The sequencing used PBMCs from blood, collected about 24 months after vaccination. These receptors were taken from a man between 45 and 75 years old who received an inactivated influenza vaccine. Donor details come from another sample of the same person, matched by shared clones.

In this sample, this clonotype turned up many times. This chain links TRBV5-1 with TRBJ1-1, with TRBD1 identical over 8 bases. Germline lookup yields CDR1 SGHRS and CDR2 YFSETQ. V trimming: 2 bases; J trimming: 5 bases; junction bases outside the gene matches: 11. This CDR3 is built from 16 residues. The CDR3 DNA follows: TGCGCCAGCAGCTTAGACGTACAGGGGGGAGGGACTGAAGCTTTCTTT. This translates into CASSLDVQGGGTEAFF. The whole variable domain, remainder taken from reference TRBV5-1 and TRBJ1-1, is KAGVTQTPRYLIKTRGQQVTLSCSPISGHRSVSWYQQTPGQGLQFLFEYFSETQRNKGNFPGRFSGRQFSNSRSEMNVSTLELGDSALYLCASSLDVQGGGTEAFFGQGTRLTVV.

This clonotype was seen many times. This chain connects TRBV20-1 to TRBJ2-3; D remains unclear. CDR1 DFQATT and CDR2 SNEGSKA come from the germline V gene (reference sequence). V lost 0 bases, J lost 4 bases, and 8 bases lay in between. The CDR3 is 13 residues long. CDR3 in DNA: TGCAGTGCTAGAGACTCCCCCCCAGATACGCAGTATTTT. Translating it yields CSARDSPPDTQYF.

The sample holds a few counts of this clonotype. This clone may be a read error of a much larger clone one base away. The CDR3 nucleotides are TGCGCCAGCAGCCCCGGGCGCGACTCCTACGAGCAGTACTTC. Its translation is CASSPGRDSYEQYF. The chain has TRBV5-1 and TRBJ2-7, with D hard to call. The CDR3 covers 14 residues. Trimming left V 4 bases short and J 0 bases short, with 11 bases between. Germline values: CDR1 SGHRS, CDR2 YFSETQ.

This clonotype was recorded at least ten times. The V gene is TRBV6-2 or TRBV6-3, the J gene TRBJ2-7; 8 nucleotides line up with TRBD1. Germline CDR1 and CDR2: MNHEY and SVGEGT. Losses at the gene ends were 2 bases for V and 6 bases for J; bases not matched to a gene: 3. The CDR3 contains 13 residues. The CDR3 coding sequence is TGTGCCAGCAGTTACGCCGACAGGGGCGAGCAGTACTTC. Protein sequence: CASSYADRGEQYF.

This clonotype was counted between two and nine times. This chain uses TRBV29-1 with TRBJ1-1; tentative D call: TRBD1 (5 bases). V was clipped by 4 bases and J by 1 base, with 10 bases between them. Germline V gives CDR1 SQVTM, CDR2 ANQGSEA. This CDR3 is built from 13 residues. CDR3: CSVGYRGNTEAFF. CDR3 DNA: TGCAGCGTTGGTTATAGGGGGAACACTGAAGCTTTCTTT. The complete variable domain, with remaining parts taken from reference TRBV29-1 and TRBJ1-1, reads SAVISQKPSRDICQRGTSLTIQCQVDSQVTMMFWYRQQPGQSLTLIATANQGSEATYESGFVIDKFPISRPNLTFSTLTVSNMSPEDSSIYLCSVGYRGNTEAFFGQGTRLTVV.

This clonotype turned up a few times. The CDR3 spells CASSLVQGATDTQYF. The CDR3 DNA reads as TGTGCCAGCAGTTTAGTCCAGGGGGCGACAGATACGCAGTATTTT. This chain joins TRBV28 and TRBJ2-3, with 8 bases matching TRBD1. The V and J ends lost 2 bases and 3 bases, in that order; junction bases with no gene match: 4. This CDR3 contains 15 residues. Germline V gives CDR1 MDHEN, CDR2 SYDVKM.

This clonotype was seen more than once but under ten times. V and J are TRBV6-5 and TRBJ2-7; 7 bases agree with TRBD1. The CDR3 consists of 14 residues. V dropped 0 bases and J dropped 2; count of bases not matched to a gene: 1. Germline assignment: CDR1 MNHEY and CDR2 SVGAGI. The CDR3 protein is CASSYSRGPYEQYF. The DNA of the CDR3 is TGTGCCAGCAGTTACTCGAGGGGGCCCTACGAGCAGTACTTC.

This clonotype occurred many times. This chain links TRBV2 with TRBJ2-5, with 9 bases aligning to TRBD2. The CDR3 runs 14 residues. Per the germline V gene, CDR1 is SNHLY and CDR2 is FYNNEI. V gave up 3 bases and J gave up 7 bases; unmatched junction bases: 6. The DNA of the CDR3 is TGTGCCAGCAGTGACGGACTAGCGAGGGGGACCCAGTACTTC. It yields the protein CASSDGLARGTQYF.

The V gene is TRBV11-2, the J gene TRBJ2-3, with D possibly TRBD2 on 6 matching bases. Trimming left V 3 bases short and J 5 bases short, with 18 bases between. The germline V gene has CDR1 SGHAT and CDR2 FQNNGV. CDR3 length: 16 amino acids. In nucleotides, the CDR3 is TGTGCCAGCAGCTTCACCACGGGGGTTGGAGTAGATACGCAGTATTTT. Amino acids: CASSFTTGVGVDTQYF.

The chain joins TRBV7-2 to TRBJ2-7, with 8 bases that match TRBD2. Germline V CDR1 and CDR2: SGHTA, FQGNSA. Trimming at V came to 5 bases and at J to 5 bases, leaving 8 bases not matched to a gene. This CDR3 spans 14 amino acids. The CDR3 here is CASSPRLASHEQYF. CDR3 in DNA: TGTGCCAGCAGCCCGAGACTAGCGAGCCACGAGCAGTACTTC.

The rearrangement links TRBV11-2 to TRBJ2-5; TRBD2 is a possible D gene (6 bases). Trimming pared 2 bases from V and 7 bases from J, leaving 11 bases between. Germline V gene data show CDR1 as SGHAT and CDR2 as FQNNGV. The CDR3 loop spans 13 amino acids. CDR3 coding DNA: TGTGCCAGCAGCTTAACGGGGGTTGGGACCCAGTACTTC. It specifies CASSLTGVGTQYF. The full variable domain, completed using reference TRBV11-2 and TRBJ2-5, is EAGVAQSPRYKIIEKRQSVAFWCNPISGHATLYWYQQILGQGPKLLIQFQNNGVVDDSQLPKDRFSAERLKGVDSTLKIQPAKLEDSAVYLCASSLTGVGTQYFGPGTRLLVL.

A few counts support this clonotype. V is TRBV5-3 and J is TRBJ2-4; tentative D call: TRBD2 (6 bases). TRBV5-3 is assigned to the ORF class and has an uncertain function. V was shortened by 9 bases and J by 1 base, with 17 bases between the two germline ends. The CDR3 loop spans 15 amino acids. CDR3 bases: TGTGCCATCCTGCGCGGGGACGGGGCCAAAAACATTCAGTACTTC. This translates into CAILRGDGAKNIQYF.

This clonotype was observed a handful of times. CDR3: CAISEGGTEAFF. The DNA of the CDR3 is TGTGCCATCAGTGAGGGGGGCACTGAAGCTTTCTTT. The chain couples TRBV10-3 to TRBJ1-1; TRBD1 is a possible D gene (5 bases). From germline, CDR1 is ENHRY and CDR2 SYGVKD. The CDR3 loop spans 12 amino acids. Between the trimmed V and J ends, which lost 2 bases and 4 bases, there was a span of 5 bases.

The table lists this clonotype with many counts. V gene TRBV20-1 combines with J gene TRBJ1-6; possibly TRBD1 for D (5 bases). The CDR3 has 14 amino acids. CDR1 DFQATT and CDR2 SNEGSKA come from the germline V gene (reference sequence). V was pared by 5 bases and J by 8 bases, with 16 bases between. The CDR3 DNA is TGCAGTGCTCGGGACGAAGTTGGGTATTCACCCCTCCACTTT. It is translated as CSARDEVGYSPLHF.

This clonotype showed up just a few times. CDR3 in amino acids: CASSTRGGGQTGELFF. CDR3 nucleotides: TGTGCCAGCAGTACCCGAGGAGGGGGTCAGACCGGGGAGCTGTTTTTT. The chain is built from TRBV12-3 or TRBV12-4 and TRBJ2-2; perhaps D is TRBD1 or TRBD2 (6 bases each). V lost 5 bases and J 5 bases, leaving 18 bases between the germline ends. The CDR3 spans 16 residues.

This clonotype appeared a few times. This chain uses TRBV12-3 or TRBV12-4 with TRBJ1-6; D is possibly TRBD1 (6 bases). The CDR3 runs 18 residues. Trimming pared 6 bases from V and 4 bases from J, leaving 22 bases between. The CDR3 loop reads CASSIMRRVGGYNSPLHF. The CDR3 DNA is TGTGCCAGCAGCATAATGCGGCGGGTAGGGGGTTATAATTCACCCCTCCACTTT.

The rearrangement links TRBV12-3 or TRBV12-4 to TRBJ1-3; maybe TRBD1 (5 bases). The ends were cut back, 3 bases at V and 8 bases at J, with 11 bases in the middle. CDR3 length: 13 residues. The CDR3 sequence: CASSLGGTDTIYF. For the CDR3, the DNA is TGTGCCAGCAGTTTGGGAGGGACGGACACCATATATTTT.

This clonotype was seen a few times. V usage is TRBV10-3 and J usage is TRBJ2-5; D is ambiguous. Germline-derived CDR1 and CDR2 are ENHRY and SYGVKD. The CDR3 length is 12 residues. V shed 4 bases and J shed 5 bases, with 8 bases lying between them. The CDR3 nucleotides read TGTGCCATCAGTGTGAAGGGCGAGACCCAGTACTTC. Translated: CAISVKGETQYF.

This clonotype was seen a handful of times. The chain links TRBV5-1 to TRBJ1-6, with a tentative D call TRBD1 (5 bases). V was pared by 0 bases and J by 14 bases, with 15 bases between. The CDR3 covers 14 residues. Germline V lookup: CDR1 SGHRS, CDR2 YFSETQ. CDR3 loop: CASSLADRTRALHF. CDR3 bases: TGCGCCAGCAGCTTGGCCGACCGGACAAGGGCCCTCCACTTT. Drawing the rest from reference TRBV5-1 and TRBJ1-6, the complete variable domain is KAGVTQTPRYLIKTRGQQVTLSCSPISGHRSVSWYQQTPGQGLQFLFEYFSETQRNKGNFPGRFSGRQFSNSRSEMNVSTLELGDSALYLCASSLADRTRALHFGNGTRLTVT.

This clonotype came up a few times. The CDR3 nucleotides read TGCGCCAGCAGCCAAGATCGGGAGCGGGAGACCCAGTACTTC. Translated: CASSQDRERETQYF. The chain combines TRBV4-1 with TRBJ2-5; tentative D call: TRBD2 (6 bases). In germline, CDR1 is MGHRA, CDR2 YSYEKL. This CDR3 region has 14 residues. V lost 0 bases and J 5 bases, leaving 10 bases between the germline ends.

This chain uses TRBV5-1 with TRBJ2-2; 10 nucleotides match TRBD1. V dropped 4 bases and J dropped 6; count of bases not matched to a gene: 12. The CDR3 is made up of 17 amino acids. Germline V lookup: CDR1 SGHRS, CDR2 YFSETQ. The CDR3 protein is CASSRRTGTGVAGELFF. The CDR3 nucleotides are TGCGCCAGCAGCCGAAGAACCGGGACAGGGGTAGCCGGGGAGCTGTTTTTT.

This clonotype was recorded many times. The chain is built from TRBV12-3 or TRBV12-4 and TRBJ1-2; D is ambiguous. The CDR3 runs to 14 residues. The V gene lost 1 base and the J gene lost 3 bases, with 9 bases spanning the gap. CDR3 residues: CASSLGVVDYGYTF. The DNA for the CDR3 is TGTGCCAGCAGTTTAGGGGTAGTGGACTATGGCTACACCTTC.